What follows are 26 T cell receptor beta chains derived from one specimen sequenced in a study of post-analysis software for immune sequencing data (dated by TCRdb to between 2014 and 2017). The research as a whole found: Four or five TRBV segments, including TRBV5-6, TRBV5-1 and TRBV20-1, were significantly more frequent in patients than controls.

The library was obtained by PCR. These reads were obtained on an Illumina HiSeq 2500. To reduce PCR and sequencing biases, unique molecular identifiers were built into the TCR beta cDNA libraries. Starting from the raw public reads, TCRdb applied fastp trimming at Q25, assembled clones with MiXCR and retained in-frame beta chains. Merged by CDR3 protein, the rows form single entries marked with the most common genes and DNA. The sample yields roughly 730,000 distinct CDR3 sequences; 25% to 30% were counted once. The ten largest clones capture under 0.7% of the sample. These receptors have no identified antigens. Source material: blood. The receptors here all came from a girl aged 5 to 17 with multiple sclerosis.

This chain links TRBV12-3 or TRBV12-4 with TRBJ1-5; unclear D gene. Trimming took off 4 bases at V and 7 bases at J, with 8 bases between the two ends. The CDR3 length is 12 residues. For the CDR3, the DNA is TGTGCCAGCAGTTGGGGAGGGCAGCCCCAGCATTTT. Translated, it gives CASSWGGQPQHF.

This sequence joins TRBV20-1 and TRBJ2-2, with D unresolved. The germline gives CDR1 DFQATT, CDR2 SNEGSKA (reference sequence). The CDR3 totals 14 residues. The ends were cut back, 3 bases at V and 0 bases at J, with 8 bases in the middle. CDR3: CSASDRSNTGELFF. The CDR3 DNA reads as TGCAGTGCTAGTGATAGATCGAACACCGGGGAGCTGTTTTTT.

There are a few counts of this clonotype. The genes are TRBV20-1 and TRBJ2-2; 9 positions match TRBD2. V dropped 6 bases and J dropped 4; count of bases not matched to a gene: 6. This CDR3 is built from 14 residues. Germline V CDR1 and CDR2: DFQATT, SNEGSKA (reference sequence). CDR3 in amino acids: CSATLAGGTGELFF. CDR3 coding DNA: TGCAGTGCCACACTAGCGGGCGGCACCGGGGAGCTGTTTTTT.

J is TRBJ2-7 and V is TRBV28; TRBD2 might be the D (6 bases). The CDR3 covers 12 residues. V was pared by 5 bases and J by 6 bases, with 11 bases between. CDR1 MDHEN and CDR2 SYDVKM come from the germline V gene. Written as DNA, the CDR3 is TGTGCCAGCAGTATCCGGGGGACCGAGCAGTACTTC. Protein: CASSIRGTEQYF.

The chain recombines TRBV4-3 with TRBJ1-4, with D hard to call. CDR3 length: 16 amino acids. From germline, CDR1 is LGHNA and CDR2 YSLEER. Trimming shortened V by 1 base and J by 5 bases, and 14 bases separated the two germline ends. CDR3 DNA: TGCGCCAGCAGCCAAGGTGCGCGGGGTCGGAATGAAAAACTGTTTTTT. It translates to CASSQGARGRNEKLFF.

V is TRBV7-6 and J is TRBJ2-4, with D possibly TRBD2 on 6 matching bases. The J call may not be correct, given that the DNA end is closer to TRBJ2-7. The germline V gene has CDR1 SGHVS and CDR2 FNYEAQ. CDR3 length: 15 residues. The CDR3 loop reads CASSLAASGAPEQYF. In DNA form, the CDR3 reads TGTGCCAGCAGCTTGGCGGCTTCGGGAGCTCCCGAGCAGTACTTC.

This chain connects TRBV20-1 to TRBJ2-3, with 9 bases that match TRBD2. The CDR3 spans 13 residues. V dropped 4 bases and J dropped 4; count of bases not matched to a gene: 3. In germline, CDR1 is DFQATT, CDR2 SNEGSKA (reference sequence). The CDR3 loop reads CSATGLAADTQYF. The CDR3 bases are TGCAGTGCTACGGGACTAGCTGCAGATACGCAGTATTTT.

This clonotype was picked up many times. The chain is built from TRBV29-1 and TRBJ2-1; unclear D gene. The CDR3 loop spans 11 amino acids. V lost 5 bases and J 6 bases, leaving 8 bases between the germline ends. CDR1 SQVTM and CDR2 ANQGSEA come from the germline V gene. CDR3 in DNA: TGCAGCGTTAGGAATGTCAATGAGCAGTTCTTC. Translated: CSVRNVNEQFF.

The chain has TRBV28 and TRBJ2-5; no clear D. There are 14 residues in the CDR3. V was cut by 1 base and J by 3 bases, with 9 bases left in between. Per the germline V gene, CDR1 is MDHEN and CDR2 is SYDVKM. CDR3 coding DNA: TGTGCCAGCAGTTTATTCCGCACCAAAGAGACCCAGTACTTC. This encodes CASSLFRTKETQYF.

The chain is built from TRBV20-1 and TRBJ1-1; TRBD1 agrees at 9 bases. Trimming took 6 bases from V and 4 from J; bases not matched to a gene: 3. In germline, CDR1 is DFQATT, CDR2 SNEGSKA (reference sequence). CDR3 length: 12 residues. Here the CDR3 reads CSAEDRGTEAFF. DNA of the CDR3: TGCAGTGCGGAGGACAGGGGCACTGAAGCTTTCTTT.

This clonotype was seen only a few times. The chain couples TRBV5-1 to TRBJ2-1, with 9 bases aligning to TRBD1. The CDR3 loop spans 16 amino acids. V shed 4 bases and J 3 bases; nucleotides not matched to a gene: 8. CDR1 SGHRS and CDR2 YFSETQ come from the germline V gene. DNA of the CDR3: TGCGCCAGCAGCCCTCCCCGGGACAGGGTCTACAATGAGCAGTTCTTC. This encodes CASSPPRDRVYNEQFF.

V and J are TRBV4-3 and TRBJ2-1; TRBD2 aligns across 12 bases. This CDR3 is built from 16 residues. With 2 bases clipped from V and 6 bases from J, the junction kept 5 bases outside the gene matches. The germline V gene has CDR1 LGHNA and CDR2 YSLEER. The CDR3 sequence is CASSQQLAGGFNEQFF. CDR3 sequence (DNA): TGCGCCAGCAGCCAACAACTAGCGGGAGGCTTCAATGAGCAGTTCTTC.

The V and J genes are TRBV7-2 and TRBJ2-5; TRBD1 matches 10 bases. The DNA matches TRBJ2-7 better at its end, which makes the J call doubtful. Germline CDR1 reads SGHTA; CDR2 reads FQGNSA. The CDR3 extends over 14 amino acids. CDR3 bases: TGTGCCAGCAGCGCGACAGGGGGCGGAGGCGAGCAGTACTTC. Translating it yields CASSATGGGGEQYF.

The chain joins TRBV27 to TRBJ2-3, with D possibly matching TRBD2 (7 bases). Germline CDR1 MNHEY, CDR2 SMNVEV (reference sequence). CDR3 length: 17 residues. Trimming cost V 5 bases and J 6 bases, with 24 bases left between them. The CDR3 here is CASSPRGRGYVGDTQYF. The CDR3 region has the DNA TGTGCCAGCAGTCCGCGGGGGCGCGGTTACGTCGGGGATACGCAGTATTTT.

The chain links TRBV4-1 to TRBJ2-5, with 14 bases identical to TRBD2. Per the germline V gene, CDR1 is MGHRA and CDR2 is YSYEKL. CDR3 length: 17 residues. After removal of 4 bases from V and 0 bases from J, the junction contained 4 bases not matched to a gene. CDR3 protein: CASSRGTSGGHQETQYF. The DNA of the CDR3 is TGCGCCAGCAGCCGTGGGACTAGCGGGGGACACCAAGAGACCCAGTACTTC.

The chain has TRBV28 and TRBJ1-2; tentatively, D is TRBD1 (5 bases). Germline CDR1 reads MDHEN; CDR2 reads SYDVKM. The CDR3 length is 14 residues. V lost 5 bases and J lost 7, with 17 bases in between. Here the CDR3 reads CASSPPGLRGGYTF. CDR3 nucleotides: TGTGCCAGCAGTCCCCCGGGACTCCGGGGTGGCTACACCTTC.

This clonotype turned up a few times. CDR3 protein: CASSKEQFF. CDR3 DNA: TGTGCCAGTAGTAAGGAGCAGTTCTTC. The genes are TRBV19 and TRBJ2-1; D unresolved. Germline CDR1 and CDR2: LNHDA and SQIVND (reference sequence). Trimming shortened V by 4 bases and J by 10 bases, and 2 bases separated the two germline ends. The CDR3 extends over 9 amino acids.

V gene TRBV4-3 combines with J gene TRBJ2-7; the match to TRBD2 covers 13 bases. V gave up 4 bases and J gave up 0 bases; unmatched junction bases: 6. Germline values: CDR1 LGHNA, CDR2 YSLEER. This CDR3 is built from 17 residues. The CDR3 region is CASSRQLAGGYSYEQYF. The CDR3 DNA follows: TGCGCCAGCAGCCGTCAACTAGCGGGAGGGTACTCCTACGAGCAGTACTTC.

This clonotype was picked up a small number of times. This chain uses TRBV7-9 with TRBJ1-2, with D maybe TRBD1 (6 bases). This CDR3 is built from 18 residues. In germline, CDR1 is SEHNR, CDR2 FQNEAQ (reference sequence). V lost 1 base and J 2 bases, leaving 20 bases between the germline ends. This CDR3 is CASSLDRALLPTNYGYTF. DNA of the CDR3: TGTGCCAGCAGCTTAGACAGGGCACTGTTACCGACGAACTATGGCTACACCTTC.

The chain combines TRBV7-2 with TRBJ2-3; D remains unclear. The CDR3 is made up of 12 amino acids. Germline CDR1 SGHTA, CDR2 FQGNSA. V lost 4 bases and J 8 bases, leaving 10 bases between the germline ends. The CDR3 DNA reads as TGTGCCAGCAGCTCTCTCACCCTTACGCAGTATTTT. Translated: CASSSLTLTQYF.

V is TRBV27 and J is TRBJ2-7; no clear D. CDR1 and CDR2 (germline): MNHEY, SMNVEV (reference sequence). The V gene lost 8 bases and the J gene lost 6 bases, with 14 bases spanning the gap. CDR3 length: 12 residues. As DNA, the CDR3 is TGTGCCAGCTGGCAGCCCCCCGGCGAGCAGTACTTC. Translating gives CASWQPPGEQYF.

Comments on this clonotype: One base away lies a much larger clone, so this may be a sequencing read error. V gene TRBV4-3 combines with J gene TRBJ2-7, with 9 bases that match TRBD1. The CDR3 spans 16 residues. Germline V gene lookup returns CDR1 LGHNA and CDR2 YSLEER. CDR3 in DNA: TGCGCCGGCAGCCATGAGGCCGGGACAGGGAAATACGAGCAGTACTTC. This sequence encodes CAGSHEAGTGKYEQYF.

This clonotype has only a few counts. This chain uses TRBV7-6 with TRBJ2-7, with a tentative D call TRBD1 (5 bases). Germline CDR1 SGHVS, CDR2 FNYEAQ. The CDR3 has 14 amino acids. V lost 1 base, J lost 0 bases, and 7 bases lay in between. The CDR3 reads CASSLEQASYEQYF. Written as DNA, the CDR3 is TGTGCCAGCAGCTTAGAACAGGCCTCCTACGAGCAGTACTTC.

This clonotype appeared a few times. The J gene is TRBJ2-3, the V gene TRBV12-3 or TRBV12-4; no reliable D call. The CDR3 covers 15 residues. The V gene lost 0 bases and the J gene lost 2 bases, with 9 bases spanning the gap. CDR3 in DNA: TGTGCCAGCAGTTTAGCGCTAGGCTTCACAGATACGCAGTATTTT. This codes for CASSLALGFTDTQYF.

Concerning this clonotype: The junction does not match germline at one end; this may be a read error. This chain connects TRBV6-5 to TRBJ2-1, with TRBD1 matching over 10 bases. The CDR3 length is 16 residues. Germline-derived CDR1 and CDR2 are MNHEY and SVGAGI. This CDR3 is CVSSYTGTGELAEQFF. Here the CDR3 DNA reads TGTGTCAGCAGTTACACCGGGACAGGGGAATTGGCTGAGCAGTTCTTC.

The chain combines TRBV5-4 with TRBJ2-5, with 7 bases matching TRBD1. Germline lookup yields CDR1 SGHNT and CDR2 YYREEE (reference sequence). The CDR3 spans 15 residues. The J segment lost 2 bases and the V segment lost 4 bases, leaving 8 bases of the junction unmatched. The CDR3 sequence is CASSPLPGQQETQYF. As DNA, the CDR3 is TGTGCCAGCAGCCCACTGCCGGGACAGCAAGAGACCCAGTACTTC.